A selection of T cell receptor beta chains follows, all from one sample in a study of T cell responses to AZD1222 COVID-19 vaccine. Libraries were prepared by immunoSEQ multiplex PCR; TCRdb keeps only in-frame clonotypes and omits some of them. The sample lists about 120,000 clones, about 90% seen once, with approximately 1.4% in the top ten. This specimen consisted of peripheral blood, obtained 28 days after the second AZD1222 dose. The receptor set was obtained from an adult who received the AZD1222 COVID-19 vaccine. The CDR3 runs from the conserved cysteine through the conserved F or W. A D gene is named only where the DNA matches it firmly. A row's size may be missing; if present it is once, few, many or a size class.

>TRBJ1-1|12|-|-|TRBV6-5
CASSTGSMSAFF
TGTGCCAGCAGTACAGGGTCGATGAGTGCTTTCTTT
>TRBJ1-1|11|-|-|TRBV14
CASRLNTEAFF
TGTGCCAGCCGATTGAACACTGAAGCTTTCTTT
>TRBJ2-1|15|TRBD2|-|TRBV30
CAWHLAGVSYNEQFF
TGTGCCTGGCACCTAGCGGGAGTATCCTACAATGAGCAGTTCTTC
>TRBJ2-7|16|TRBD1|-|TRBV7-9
CASSAPEGTGQYEQYF
TGTGCCAGCAGCGCCCCCGAGGGGACAGGACAATACGAGCAGTACTTC
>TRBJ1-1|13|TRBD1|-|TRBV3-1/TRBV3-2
CASSKEQGTEAFF
TGTGCCAGCAGCAAGGAACAGGGGACTGAAGCTTTCTTT
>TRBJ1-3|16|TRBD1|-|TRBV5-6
CASSPLDRDSGNTIYF
TGTGCCAGCAGCCCCCTTGACAGGGATTCTGGAAACACCATATATTTT
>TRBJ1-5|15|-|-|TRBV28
CASRSGRRDGQPQHF
TGTGCCAGCAGATCCGGGAGGCGGGATGGTCAGCCCCAGCATTTT
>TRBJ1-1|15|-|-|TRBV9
CASSKRGSGNTEAFF
TGTGCCAGCAGCAAAAGAGGGTCAGGGAACACTGAAGCTTTCTTT
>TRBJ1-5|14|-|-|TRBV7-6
CASSPQMSNQPQHF
TGTGCCAGCAGCCCTCAGATGAGCAATCAGCCCCAGCATTTT
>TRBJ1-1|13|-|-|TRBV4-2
CASSQTRNTEAFF
TGTGCCAGCAGCCAAACAAGGAACACTGAAGCTTTCTTT
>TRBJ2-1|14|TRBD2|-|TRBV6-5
CASSRLALYNEQFF
TGTGCCAGCAGTAGACTAGCGCTCTACAATGAGCAGTTCTTC
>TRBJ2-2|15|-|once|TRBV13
CASSTRDRNTGELFF
TGTGCCAGCAGCACCCGGGACCGAAACACCGGGGAGCTGTTTTTT
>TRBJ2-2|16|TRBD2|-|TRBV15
CATSRDLSGSTGELFF
TGTGCCACCAGCAGAGATCTGAGCGGGAGCACCGGGGAGCTGTTTTTT
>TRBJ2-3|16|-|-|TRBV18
CASSPVFSADTDTQYF
TGTGCCAGCTCACCAGTGTTTTCGGCAGACACAGATACGCAGTATTTT
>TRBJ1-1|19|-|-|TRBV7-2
CASSLTPTRDRTMNTEAFF
TGTGCCAGCAGCTTAACGCCTACACGAGACAGGACGATGAACACTGAAGCTTTCTTT
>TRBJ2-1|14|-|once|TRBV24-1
CATSESTIYNEQFF
TGTGCCACCAGTGAGTCGACTATCTACAATGAGCAGTTCTTC
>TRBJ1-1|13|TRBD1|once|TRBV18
CASSPSTGTEAFF
TGTGCCAGCTCTCCGTCGACAGGGACTGAAGCTTTCTTT
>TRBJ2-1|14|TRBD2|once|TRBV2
CASSDSGIYNEQFF
TGTGCCAGCAGTGATAGCGGGATTTACAATGAGCAGTTCTTC
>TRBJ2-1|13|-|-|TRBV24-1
CATSDTDYNEQFF
TGTGCCACCAGTGATACCGACTACAATGAGCAGTTCTTC
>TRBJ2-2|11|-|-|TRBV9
CASSVAGELFF
TGTGCCAGCAGCGTAGCGGGGGAGCTGTTTTTT
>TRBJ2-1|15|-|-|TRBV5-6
CASSLRGGSYNEQFF
TGTGCCAGCAGCTTAAGAGGGGGCTCCTACAATGAGCAGTTCTTC
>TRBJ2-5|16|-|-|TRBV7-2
CASSLSGSQGQETQYF
TGTGCCAGCAGCTTAAGTGGATCCCAGGGGCAAGAGACCCAGTACTTC
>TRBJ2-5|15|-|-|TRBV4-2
CASSQDQVHQETQYF
TGTGCCAGCAGCCAAGATCAGGTCCACCAAGAGACCCAGTACTTC
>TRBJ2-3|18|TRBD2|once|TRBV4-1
CASSHLSGRARGTDTQYF
TGCGCCAGCAGCCATTTGAGCGGGAGGGCTAGGGGCACAGATACGCAGTATTTT
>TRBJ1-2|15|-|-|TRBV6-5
CASHARGTPFYGYTF
TGTGCCAGCCATGCCCGGGGGACCCCTTTCTATGGCTACACCTTC
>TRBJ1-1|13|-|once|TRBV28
CASRQGSSSEAFF
TGTGCCAGCAGACAGGGTTCGTCGAGTGAAGCTTTCTTT
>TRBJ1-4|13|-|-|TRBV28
CASRHRTAEKLFF
TGTGCCAGCAGACACCGGACAGCAGAAAAACTGTTTTTT
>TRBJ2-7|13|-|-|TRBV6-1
CASSEGSRNEQYF
TGTGCCAGCAGTGAAGGCTCCAGGAACGAGCAGTACTTC